The following is a TCR beta chain sequence with its context. The entry originates in a study of blood T cell repertoires in COVID-19. Study context: Material from acute and convalescent COVID-19 was sourced from the United States, Italy and Spain. PBMCs, B-cell-depleted T cells, or T cells were the source of the cDNA or gDNA that made up the material.

In the original analysis: Reference gene primer amplification yielded estimated nucleated cell counts. Produced via immunoSEQ multiplex PCR; TCRdb's table is partial and in-frame only. V, J and clone size derive from that table, while D and trimming were established from the DNA sequence. The repertoire holds roughly 42,000 clones, with 79% as singletons. The CDR3 length is 19 residues. Between the trimmed V and J ends, which lost 6 bases and 8 bases, there was a span of 34 bases. Germline values: CDR1 LNHDA, CDR2 SQIVND (reference sequence). The rearrangement joins TRBV19 to TRBJ1-1, with TRBD1 as a possible D gene (6 bases). Sequencing used peripheral blood. The origin of this receptor is a woman at least 80 years old with acute or convalescent COVID-19. The CDR3 reads CASSYHREGFLNELSEAFF. CDR3 in DNA: TGTGCCAGTAGCTACCACAGGGAGGGCTTCTTAAATGAACTTTCCGAAGCTTTCTTT.